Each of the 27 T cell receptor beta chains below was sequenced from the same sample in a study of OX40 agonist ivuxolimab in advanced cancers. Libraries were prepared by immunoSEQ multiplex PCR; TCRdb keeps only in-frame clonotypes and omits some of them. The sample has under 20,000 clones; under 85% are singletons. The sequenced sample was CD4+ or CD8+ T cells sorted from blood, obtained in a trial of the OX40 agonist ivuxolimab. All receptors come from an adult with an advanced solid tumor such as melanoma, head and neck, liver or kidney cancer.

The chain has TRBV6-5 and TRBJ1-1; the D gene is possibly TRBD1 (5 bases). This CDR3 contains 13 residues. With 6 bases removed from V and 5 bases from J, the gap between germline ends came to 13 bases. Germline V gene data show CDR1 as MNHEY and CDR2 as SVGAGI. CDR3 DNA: TGTGCCAGCAGCCTTGATGGGGGGACTGAAGCTTTCTTT. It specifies CASSLDGGTEAFF.

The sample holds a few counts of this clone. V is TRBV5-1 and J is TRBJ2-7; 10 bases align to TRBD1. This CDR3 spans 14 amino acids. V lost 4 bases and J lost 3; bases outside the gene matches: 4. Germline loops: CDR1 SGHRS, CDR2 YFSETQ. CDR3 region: CASSPTGGHYEQYF. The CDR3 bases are TGCGCCAGCAGCCCGACAGGGGGCCACTACGAGCAGTACTTC. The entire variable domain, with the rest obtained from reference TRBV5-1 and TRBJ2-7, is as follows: KAGVTQTPRYLIKTRGQQVTLSCSPISGHRSVSWYQQTPGQGLQFLFEYFSETQRNKGNFPGRFSGRQFSNSRSEMNVSTLELGDSALYLCASSPTGGHYEQYFGPGTRLTVT.

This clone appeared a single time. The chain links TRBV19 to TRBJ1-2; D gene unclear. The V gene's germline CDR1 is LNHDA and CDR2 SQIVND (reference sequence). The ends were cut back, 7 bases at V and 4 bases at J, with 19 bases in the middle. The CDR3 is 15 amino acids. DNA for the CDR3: TGTGCCAGTACTTCTGACATCGGGCCAACCTATGGCTACACCTTC. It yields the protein CASTSDIGPTYGYTF. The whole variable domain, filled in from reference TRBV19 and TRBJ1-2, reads DGGITQSPKYLFRKEGQNVTLSCEQNLNHDAMYWYRQDPGQGLRLIYYSQIVNDFQKGDIAEGYSVSREKKESFPLTVTSAQKNPTAFYLCASTSDIGPTYGYTFGSGTRLTVV.

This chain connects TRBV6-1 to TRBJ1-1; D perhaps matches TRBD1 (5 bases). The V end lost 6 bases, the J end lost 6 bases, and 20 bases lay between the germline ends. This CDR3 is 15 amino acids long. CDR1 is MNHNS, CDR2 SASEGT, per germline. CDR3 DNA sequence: TGTGCCAGCAGCCTAGGGACCTACCGTGGGTCTGAAGCTTTCTTT. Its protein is CASSLGTYRGSEAFF.

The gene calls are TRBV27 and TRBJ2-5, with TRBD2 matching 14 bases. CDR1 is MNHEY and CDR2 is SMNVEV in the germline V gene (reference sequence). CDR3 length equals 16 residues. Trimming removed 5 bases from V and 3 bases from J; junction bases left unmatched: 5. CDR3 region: CASSQSTSGGEETQYF. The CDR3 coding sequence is TGTGCCAGCAGTCAATCGACTAGCGGGGGGGAAGAGACCCAGTACTTC.

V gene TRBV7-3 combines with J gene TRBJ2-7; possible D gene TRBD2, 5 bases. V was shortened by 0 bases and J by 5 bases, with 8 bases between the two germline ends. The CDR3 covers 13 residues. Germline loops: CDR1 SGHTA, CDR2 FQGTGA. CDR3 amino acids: CASSLTGGHEQYF. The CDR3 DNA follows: TGTGCCAGCAGCTTAACAGGAGGCCACGAGCAGTACTTC.

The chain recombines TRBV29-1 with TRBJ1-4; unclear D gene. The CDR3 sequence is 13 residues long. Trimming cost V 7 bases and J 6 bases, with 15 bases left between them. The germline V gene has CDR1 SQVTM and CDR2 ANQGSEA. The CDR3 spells CSAFTTEHEKLFF. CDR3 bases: TGCAGCGCTTTCACGACGGAGCATGAAAAACTGTTTTTT.

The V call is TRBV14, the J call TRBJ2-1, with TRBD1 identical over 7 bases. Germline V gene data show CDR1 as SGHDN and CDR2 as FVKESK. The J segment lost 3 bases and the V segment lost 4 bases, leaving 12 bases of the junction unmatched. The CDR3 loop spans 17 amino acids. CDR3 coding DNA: TGTGCCAGCAGCCCACGGGACAGAAATAATTTCTACAATGAGCAGTTCTTC. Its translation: CASSPRDRNNFYNEQFF.

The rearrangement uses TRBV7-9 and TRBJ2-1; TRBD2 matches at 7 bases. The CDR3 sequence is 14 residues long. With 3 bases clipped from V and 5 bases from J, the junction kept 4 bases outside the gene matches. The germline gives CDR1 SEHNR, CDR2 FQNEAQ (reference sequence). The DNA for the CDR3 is TGTGCCAGCAGCTTCCTGGGGACTAACAATGAGCAGTTCTTC. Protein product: CASSFLGTNNEQFF.

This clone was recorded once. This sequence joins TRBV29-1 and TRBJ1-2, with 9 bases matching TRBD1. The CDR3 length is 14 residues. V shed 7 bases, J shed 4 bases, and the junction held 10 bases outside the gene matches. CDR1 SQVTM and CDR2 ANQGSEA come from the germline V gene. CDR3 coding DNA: TGCAGCGCCGCCGGACAGGGGCTTGCCTATGGCTACACCTTC. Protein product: CSAAGQGLAYGYTF. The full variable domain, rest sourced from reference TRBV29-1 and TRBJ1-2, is SAVISQKPSRDICQRGTSLTIQCQVDSQVTMMFWYRQQPGQSLTLIATANQGSEATYESGFVIDKFPISRPNLTFSTLTVSNMSPEDSSIYLCSAAGQGLAYGYTFGSGTRLTVV.

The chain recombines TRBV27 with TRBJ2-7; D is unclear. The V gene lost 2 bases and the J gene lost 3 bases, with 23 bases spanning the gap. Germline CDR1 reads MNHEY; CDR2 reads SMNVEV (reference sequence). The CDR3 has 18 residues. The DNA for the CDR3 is TGTGCCAGCAGTTTACCCCGGAATATCGTTCCCGATTTCTACGAGCAGTACTTC. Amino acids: CASSLPRNIVPDFYEQYF.

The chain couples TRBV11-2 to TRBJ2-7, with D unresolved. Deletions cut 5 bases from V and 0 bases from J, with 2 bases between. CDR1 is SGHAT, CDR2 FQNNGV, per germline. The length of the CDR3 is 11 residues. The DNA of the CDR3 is TGTGCCAGCAGCCCCTCCTACGAGCAGTACTTC. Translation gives CASSPSYEQYF.

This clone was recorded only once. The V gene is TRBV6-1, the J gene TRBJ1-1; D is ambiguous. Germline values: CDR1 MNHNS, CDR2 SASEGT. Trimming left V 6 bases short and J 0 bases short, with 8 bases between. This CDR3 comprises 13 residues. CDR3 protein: CASRGTLNTEAFF. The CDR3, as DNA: TGTGCCAGCAGAGGCACATTGAACACTGAAGCTTTCTTT.

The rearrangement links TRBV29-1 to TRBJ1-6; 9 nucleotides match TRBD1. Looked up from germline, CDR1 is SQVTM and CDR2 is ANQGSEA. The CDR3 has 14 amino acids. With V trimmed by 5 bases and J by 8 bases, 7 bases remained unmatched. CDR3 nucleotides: TGCAGCGTTTTGGGACAGGGAAGAGATTCACCCCTCCACTTT. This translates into CSVLGQGRDSPLHF.

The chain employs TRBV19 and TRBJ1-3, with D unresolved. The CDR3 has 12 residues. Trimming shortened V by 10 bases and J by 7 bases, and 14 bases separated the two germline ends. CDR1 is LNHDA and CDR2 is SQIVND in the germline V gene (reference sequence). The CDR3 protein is CATENTWNTIYF. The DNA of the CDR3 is TGTGCCACCGAGAACACGTGGAACACCATATATTTT. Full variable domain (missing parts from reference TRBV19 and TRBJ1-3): DGGITQSPKYLFRKEGQNVTLSCEQNLNHDAMYWYRQDPGQGLRLIYYSQIVNDFQKGDIAEGYSVSREKKESFPLTVTSAQKNPTAFYLCATENTWNTIYFGEGSWLTVV.

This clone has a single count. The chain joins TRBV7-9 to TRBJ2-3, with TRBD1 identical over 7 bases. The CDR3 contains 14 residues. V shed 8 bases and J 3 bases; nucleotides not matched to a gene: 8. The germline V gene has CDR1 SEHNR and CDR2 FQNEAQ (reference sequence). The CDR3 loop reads CASSNRGGTDTQYF. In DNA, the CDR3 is TGTGCCAGCTCAAACAGGGGTGGGACAGATACGCAGTATTTT.

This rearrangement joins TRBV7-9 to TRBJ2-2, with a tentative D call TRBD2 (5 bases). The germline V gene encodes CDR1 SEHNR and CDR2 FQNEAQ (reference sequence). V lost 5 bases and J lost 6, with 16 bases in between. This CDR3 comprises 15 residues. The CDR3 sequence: CASSAEVWGAGELFF. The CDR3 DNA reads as TGTGCCAGCAGCGCAGAGGTATGGGGAGCCGGGGAGCTGTTTTTT.

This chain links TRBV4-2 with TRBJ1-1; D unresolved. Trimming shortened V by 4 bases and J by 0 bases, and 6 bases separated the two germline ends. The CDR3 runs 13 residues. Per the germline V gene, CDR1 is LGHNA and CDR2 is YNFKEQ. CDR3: CASSLTLNTEAFF. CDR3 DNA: TGTGCCAGCAGCCTTACATTGAACACTGAAGCTTTCTTT.

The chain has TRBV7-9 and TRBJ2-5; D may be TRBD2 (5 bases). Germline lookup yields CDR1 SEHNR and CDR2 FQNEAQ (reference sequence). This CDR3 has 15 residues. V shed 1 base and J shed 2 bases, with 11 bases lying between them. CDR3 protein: CASSLVDSGQETQYF. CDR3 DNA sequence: TGTGCCAGCAGCTTAGTTGATTCGGGACAAGAGACCCAGTACTTC.

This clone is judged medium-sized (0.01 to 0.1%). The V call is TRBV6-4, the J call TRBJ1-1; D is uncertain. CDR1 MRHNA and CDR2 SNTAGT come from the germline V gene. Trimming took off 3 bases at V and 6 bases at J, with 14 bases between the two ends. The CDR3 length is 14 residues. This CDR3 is CASSEQGGGAEAFF. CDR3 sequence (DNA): TGTGCCAGCAGTGAACAAGGCGGAGGCGCTGAAGCTTTCTTT.

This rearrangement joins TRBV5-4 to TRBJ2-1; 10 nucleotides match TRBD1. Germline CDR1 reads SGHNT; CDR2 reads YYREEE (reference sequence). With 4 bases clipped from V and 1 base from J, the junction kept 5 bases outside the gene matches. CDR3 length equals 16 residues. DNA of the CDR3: TGTGCCAGCAGCGGCTGGACAGGGGGTTCCTACAATGAGCAGTTCTTC. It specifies CASSGWTGGSYNEQFF. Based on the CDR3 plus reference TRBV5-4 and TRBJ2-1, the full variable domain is ETGVTQSPTHLIKTRGQQVTLRCSSQSGHNTVSWYQQALGQGPQFIFQYYREEENGRGNFPPRFSGLQFPNYSSELNVNALELDDSALYLCASSGWTGGSYNEQFFGPGTRLTVL.

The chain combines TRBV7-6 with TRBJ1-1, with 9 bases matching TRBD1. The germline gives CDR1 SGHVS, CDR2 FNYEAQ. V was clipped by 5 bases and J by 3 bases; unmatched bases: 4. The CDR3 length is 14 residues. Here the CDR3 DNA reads TGTGCCAGCAGCACAGGGGGCCCGTACACTGAAGCTTTCTTT. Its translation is CASSTGGPYTEAFF.

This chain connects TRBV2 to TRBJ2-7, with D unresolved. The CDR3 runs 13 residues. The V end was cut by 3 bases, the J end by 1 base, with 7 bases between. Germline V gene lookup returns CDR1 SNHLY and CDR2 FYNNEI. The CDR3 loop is CASSDRNSYEQYF. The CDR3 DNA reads TGTGCCAGCAGTGACAGGAATTCCTACGAGCAGTACTTC.

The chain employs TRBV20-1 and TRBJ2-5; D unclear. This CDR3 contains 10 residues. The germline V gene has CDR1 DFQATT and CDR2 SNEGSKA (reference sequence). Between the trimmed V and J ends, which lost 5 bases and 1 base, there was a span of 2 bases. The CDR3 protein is CSAPQETQYF. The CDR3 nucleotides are TGCAGTGCTCCCCAAGAGACCCAGTACTTC.

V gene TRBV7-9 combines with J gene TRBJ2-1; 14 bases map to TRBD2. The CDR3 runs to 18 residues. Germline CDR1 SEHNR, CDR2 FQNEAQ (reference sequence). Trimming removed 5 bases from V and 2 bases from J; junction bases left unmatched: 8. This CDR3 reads CASSTTSGGASAYNEQFF. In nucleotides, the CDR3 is TGTGCCAGCAGCACGACTAGCGGGGGGGCCAGTGCCTACAATGAGCAGTTCTTC.

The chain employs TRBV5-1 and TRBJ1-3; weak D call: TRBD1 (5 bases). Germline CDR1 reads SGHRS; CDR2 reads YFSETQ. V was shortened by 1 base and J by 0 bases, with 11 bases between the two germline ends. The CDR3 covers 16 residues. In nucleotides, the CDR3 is TGCGCCAGCAGCTTGAGGGACGTACGCTCTGGAAACACCATATATTTT. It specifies CASSLRDVRSGNTIYF.

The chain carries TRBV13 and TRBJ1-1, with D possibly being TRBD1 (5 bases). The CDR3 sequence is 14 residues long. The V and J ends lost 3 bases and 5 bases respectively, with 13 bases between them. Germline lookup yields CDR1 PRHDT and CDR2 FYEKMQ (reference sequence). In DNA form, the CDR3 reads TGTGCCAGCAGCTTGGGGCCGACGGGGACTGAAGCTTTCTTT. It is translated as CASSLGPTGTEAFF.